Listed here are 7 T cell receptor beta chains from one sample, sequenced in a study of cytomegalovirus exposure and HLA in healthy donors. 60 Vbeta and 13 Jbeta primers were used in PCR. The protocol was immunoSEQ multiplex PCR, while the TCRdb copy is restricted to in-frame clones and leaves out a portion. Its table records some 130,000 clones. The sample taken for sequencing was PBMCs. The receptors originated from a woman aged 40 to 50 in good health and CMV-seropositive.

The chain joins TRBV11-2 to TRBJ1-1; TRBD1 might be the D (5 bases). The CDR3 contains 16 residues. CDR1 and CDR2 (germline): SGHAT, FQNNGV. Trimming took off 5 bases at V and 5 bases at J, with 21 bases between the two ends. The CDR3 reads CASSVGESRRGTEAFF. The CDR3 DNA reads as TGTGCCAGCAGCGTGGGGGAGAGTAGGAGGGGAACTGAAGCTTTCTTT.

V gene TRBV9 combines with J gene TRBJ2-7; 9 bases are shared with TRBD2. Germline lookup yields CDR1 SGDLS and CDR2 YYNGEE. V lost 3 bases, J lost 7 bases, and 11 bases stayed unmatched. This CDR3 comprises 15 residues. The CDR3 DNA follows: TGTGCCAGCAGCGAGGGTAGCGGGAGTACCAATGAGCAGTACTTC. Translating it yields CASSEGSGSTNEQYF.

The rearrangement joins TRBV14 to TRBJ2-7, with TRBD2 matching over 8 bases. Judging by the DNA end, TRBJ2-5 fits better; the J call may be wrong. This CDR3 has 15 residues. The germline CDR1 and CDR2 sequences are SGHDN and FVKESK. The CDR3 DNA is TGTGCCAGCAGCCAAGATGCGGGAGGACGAGAGACCCAGTACTTC. Protein: CASSQDAGGRETQYF.

The chain uses TRBV2 and TRBJ2-1, with TRBD2 matching over 7 bases. The CDR3 spans 13 residues. V trimming: 4 bases; J trimming: 7 bases; junction bases outside the gene matches: 4. CDR1 is SNHLY and CDR2 is FYNNEI in the germline V gene. Written as DNA, the CDR3 is TGTGCCAGCAGTGTTGGTAGCGGGAATGAGCAGTTCTTC. It encodes CASSVGSGNEQFF.

The rearrangement uses TRBV28 and TRBJ2-3; 7 nucleotides match TRBD2. Germline CDR1 MDHEN, CDR2 SYDVKM. After removal of 3 bases from V and 4 bases from J, the junction contained 7 bases not matched to a gene. The CDR3 loop spans 15 amino acids. This CDR3 is CASSLPSGIPDTQYF. In DNA, the CDR3 is TGTGCCAGCAGTTTGCCCAGCGGGATCCCAGATACGCAGTATTTT.

The chain carries TRBV11-2 and TRBJ2-2, with 9 bases fitting TRBD2. This CDR3 is built from 14 residues. The J segment lost 6 bases and the V segment lost 4 bases, leaving 3 bases of the junction unmatched. In germline, CDR1 is SGHAT, CDR2 FQNNGV. This CDR3 is CASSSGLAAGELFF. As DNA, the CDR3 is TGTGCCAGCAGCTCGGGACTAGCAGCCGGGGAGCTGTTTTTT. The variable domain in full, completed from reference TRBV11-2 and TRBJ2-2, reads EAGVAQSPRYKIIEKRQSVAFWCNPISGHATLYWYQQILGQGPKLLIQFQNNGVVDDSQLPKDRFSAERLKGVDSTLKIQPAKLEDSAVYLCASSSGLAAGELFFGEGSRLTVL.

This rearrangement joins TRBV18 to TRBJ2-7; 11 bases map to TRBD1. The CDR3 loop spans 15 amino acids. CDR1 KGHSH and CDR2 LQKENI come from the germline V gene. Trimming removed 2 bases from V and 6 bases from J; junction bases left unmatched: 6. CDR3 nucleotide sequence: TGTGCCAGCTCACCAGCTGGACAGGGGGCAACCGAGCAGTACTTC. Protein: CASSPAGQGATEQYF.